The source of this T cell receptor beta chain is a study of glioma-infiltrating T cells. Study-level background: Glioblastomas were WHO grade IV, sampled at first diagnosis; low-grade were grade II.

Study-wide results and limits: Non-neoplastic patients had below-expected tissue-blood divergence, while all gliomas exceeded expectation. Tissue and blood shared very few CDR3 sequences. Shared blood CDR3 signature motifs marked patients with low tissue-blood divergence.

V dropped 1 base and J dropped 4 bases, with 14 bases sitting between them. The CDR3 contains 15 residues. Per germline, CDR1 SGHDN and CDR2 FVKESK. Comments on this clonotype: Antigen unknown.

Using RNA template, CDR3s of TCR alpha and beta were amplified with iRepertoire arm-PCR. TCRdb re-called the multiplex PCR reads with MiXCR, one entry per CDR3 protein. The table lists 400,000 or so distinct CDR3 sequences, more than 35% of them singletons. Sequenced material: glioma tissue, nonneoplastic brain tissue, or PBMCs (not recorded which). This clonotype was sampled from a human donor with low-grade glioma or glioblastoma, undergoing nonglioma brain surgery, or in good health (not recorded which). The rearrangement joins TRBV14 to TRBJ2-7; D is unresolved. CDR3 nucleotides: TGTGCCAGCAGCCAAGTGCGGCACCGTCCTTACGAGCAGTACTTC. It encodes CASSQVRHRPYEQYF. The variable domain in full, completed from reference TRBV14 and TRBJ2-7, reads EAGVTQFPSHSVIEKGQTVTLRCDPISGHDNLYWYRRVMGKEIKFLLHFVKESKQDESGMPNNRFLAERTGGTYSTLKVQPAELEDSGVYFCASSQVRHRPYEQYFGPGTRLTVT.